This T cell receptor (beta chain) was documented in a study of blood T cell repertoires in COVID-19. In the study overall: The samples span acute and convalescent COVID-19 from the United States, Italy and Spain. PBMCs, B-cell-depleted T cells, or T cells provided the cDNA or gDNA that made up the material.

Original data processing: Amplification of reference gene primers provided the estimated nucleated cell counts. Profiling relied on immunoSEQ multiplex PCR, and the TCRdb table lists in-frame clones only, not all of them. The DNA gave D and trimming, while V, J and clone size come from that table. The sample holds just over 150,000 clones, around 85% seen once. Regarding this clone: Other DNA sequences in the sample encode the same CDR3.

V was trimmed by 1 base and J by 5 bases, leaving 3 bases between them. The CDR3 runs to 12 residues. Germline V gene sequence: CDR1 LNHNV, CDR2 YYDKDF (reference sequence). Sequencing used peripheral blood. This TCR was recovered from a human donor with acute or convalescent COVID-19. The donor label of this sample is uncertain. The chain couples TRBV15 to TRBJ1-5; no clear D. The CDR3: CATSRVDQPQHF. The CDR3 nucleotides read TGTGCCACCAGCAGAGTCGATCAGCCCCAGCATTTT.